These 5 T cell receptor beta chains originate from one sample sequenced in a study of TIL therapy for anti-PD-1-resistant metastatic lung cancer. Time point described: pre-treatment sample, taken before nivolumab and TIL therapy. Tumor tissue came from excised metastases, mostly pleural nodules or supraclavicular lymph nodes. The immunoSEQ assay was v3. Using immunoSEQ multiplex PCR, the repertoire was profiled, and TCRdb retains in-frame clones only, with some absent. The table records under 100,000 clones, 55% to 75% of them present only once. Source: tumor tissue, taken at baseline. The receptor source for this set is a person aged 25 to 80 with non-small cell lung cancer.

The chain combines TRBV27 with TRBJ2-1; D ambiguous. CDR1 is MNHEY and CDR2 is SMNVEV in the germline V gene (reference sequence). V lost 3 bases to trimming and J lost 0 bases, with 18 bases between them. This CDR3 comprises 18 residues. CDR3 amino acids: CASSFMISAVSSYNEQFF. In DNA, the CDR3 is TGTGCCAGCAGTTTTATGATATCGGCGGTAAGCTCCTACAATGAGCAGTTCTTC.

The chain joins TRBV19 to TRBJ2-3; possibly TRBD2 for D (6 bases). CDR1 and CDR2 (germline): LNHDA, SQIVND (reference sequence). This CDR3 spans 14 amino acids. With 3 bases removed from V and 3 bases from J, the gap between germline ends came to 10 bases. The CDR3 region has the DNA TGTGCCAGTAGTATCCGGGGGAGGACAGATACGCAGTATTTT. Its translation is CASSIRGRTDTQYF.

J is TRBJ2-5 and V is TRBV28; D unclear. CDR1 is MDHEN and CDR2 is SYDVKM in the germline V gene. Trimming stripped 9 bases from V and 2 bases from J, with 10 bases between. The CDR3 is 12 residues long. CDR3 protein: CASAEKQETQYF. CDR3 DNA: TGTGCCAGTGCCGAGAAGCAAGAGACCCAGTACTTC.

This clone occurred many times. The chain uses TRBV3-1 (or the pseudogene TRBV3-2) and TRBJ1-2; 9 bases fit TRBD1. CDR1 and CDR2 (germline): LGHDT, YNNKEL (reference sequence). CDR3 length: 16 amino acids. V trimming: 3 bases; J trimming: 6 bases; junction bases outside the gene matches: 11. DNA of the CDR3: TGTGCCAGCAGCCAGTCAATCCGGGACAGGGTAGATGGCTACACCTTC. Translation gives CASSQSIRDRVDGYTF.

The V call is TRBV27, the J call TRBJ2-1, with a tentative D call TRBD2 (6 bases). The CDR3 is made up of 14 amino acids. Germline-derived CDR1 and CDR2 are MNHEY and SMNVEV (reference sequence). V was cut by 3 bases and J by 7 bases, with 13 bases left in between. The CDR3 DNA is TGTGCCAGCAGTTTGTCTTCCGGAGGGAATGAGCAGTTCTTC. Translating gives CASSLSSGGNEQFF.